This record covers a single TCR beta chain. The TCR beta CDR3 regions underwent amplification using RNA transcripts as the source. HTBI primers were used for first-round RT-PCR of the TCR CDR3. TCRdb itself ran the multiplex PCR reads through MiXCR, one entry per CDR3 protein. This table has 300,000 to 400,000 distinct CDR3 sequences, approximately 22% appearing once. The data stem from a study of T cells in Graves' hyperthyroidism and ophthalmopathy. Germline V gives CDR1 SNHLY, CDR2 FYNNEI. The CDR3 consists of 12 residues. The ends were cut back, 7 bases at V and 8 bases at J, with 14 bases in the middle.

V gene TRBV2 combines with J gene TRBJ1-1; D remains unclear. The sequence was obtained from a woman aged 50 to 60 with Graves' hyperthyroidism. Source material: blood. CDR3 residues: CASNIRGGEAFF. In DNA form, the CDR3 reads TGTGCCAGCAATATTCGCGGTGGGGAAGCTTTCTTT.